The 21 T cell receptor beta chains below were found in one sample sequenced in a study of cytomegalovirus exposure and HLA in healthy donors (dated by TCRdb to 2016 to 2017). The protocol used for the library was the immunoSEQ multiplex PCR assay. For the multiplex PCR, a mixture combining 60 forward primers for TCR Vbeta segments and 13 reverse primers for TCR Jbeta segments was used. The clones in this table, taken by TCRdb from immuneACCESS, are in-frame only. Not every clone is retained; where verified, under half of the shortfall comes from an unresolved V gene, and the cause of the rest is unknown. The sample data list fewer than 150,000 clones, and roughly two thirds of these were observed just once. The ten largest clones capture roughly 8.3% of the sample. The sequenced sample consisted of PBMCs. The receptors were gathered from a man aged 18-30 years in good health and CMV-seropositive.

V gene TRBV11-2 combines with J gene TRBJ2-2; no reliable D call. From germline, CDR1 is SGHAT and CDR2 FQNNGV. Trimming removed 6 bases at V and 5 bases at J, with 19 bases between. This CDR3 has 16 residues. The CDR3 region has the DNA TGTGCCAGCAGATCAAACGTGCCAAGTCGGACCGGGGAGCTGTTTTTT. It specifies CASRSNVPSRTGELFF.

The V call is TRBV7-9, the J call TRBJ1-5; 11 nucleotides line up with TRBD1. This CDR3 contains 14 residues. CDR1 and CDR2 from the germline V gene are SEHNR and FQNEAQ (reference sequence). V lost 5 bases, J lost 10 bases, and 7 bases stayed unmatched. This CDR3 is CASSGGQGASPQHF. Here the CDR3 DNA reads TGTGCCAGCAGCGGCGGACAGGGGGCAAGCCCCCAGCATTTT.

The chain recombines TRBV29-1 with TRBJ2-1; TRBD2 matches at 11 bases. Germline V gene lookup returns CDR1 SQVTM and CDR2 ANQGSEA. J gave up 6 bases and V 7 bases, and 5 bases lay outside the gene matches. The CDR3 length is 13 residues. DNA for the CDR3: TGCAGCGCATATAGCGGGGGGGCCAATGAGCAGTTCTTC. It codes for CSAYSGGANEQFF.

This chain joins TRBV5-5 and TRBJ1-5; D gene unclear. Trimming cost V 0 bases and J 6 bases, with 7 bases left between them. The CDR3 has 13 amino acids. Germline lookup yields CDR1 SGHKS and CDR2 YYEKEE (reference sequence). In nucleotides, the CDR3 is TGTGCCAGCAGCTTGGGGTGGAGTCAGCCCCAGCATTTT. It specifies CASSLGWSQPQHF.

The gene calls are TRBV14 and TRBJ2-2, with 11 bases fitting TRBD2. This CDR3 has 17 residues. With 0 bases clipped from V and 4 bases from J, the junction kept 4 bases outside the gene matches. Germline V gene lookup returns CDR1 SGHDN and CDR2 FVKESK. DNA for the CDR3: TGTGCCAGCAGCCAAGATCGTAGCGGGGGGGGCACCGGGGAGCTGTTTTTT. This translates into CASSQDRSGGGTGELFF.

The chain has TRBV18 and TRBJ2-7; D is ambiguous. Looked up from germline, CDR1 is KGHSH and CDR2 is LQKENI. V shed 1 base and J shed 6 bases, with 16 bases lying between them. This CDR3 spans 15 amino acids. CDR3 protein: CASSPRVEPGSEQYV. CDR3 bases: TGTGCCAGCTCACCACGGGTCGAGCCAGGCTCCGAGCAGTACGTC.

V usage is TRBV7-6 and J usage is TRBJ2-1, with a tentative D call TRBD2 (5 bases). Germline V lookup: CDR1 SGHVS, CDR2 FNYEAQ. Trimming cost V 1 base and J 5 bases, with 18 bases left between them. The CDR3 covers 17 residues. CDR3: CASSLGAGSVANNEQFF. In DNA form, the CDR3 reads TGTGCCAGCAGCTTAGGGGCAGGTTCGGTAGCGAACAATGAGCAGTTCTTC. The full variable domain, its missing parts supplied by reference TRBV7-6 and TRBJ2-1, is GAGVSQSPRYKVTKRGQDVALRCDPISGHVSLYWYRQALGQGPEFLTYFNYEAQQDKSGLPNDRFSAERPEGSISTLTIQRTEQRDSAMYRCASSLGAGSVANNEQFFGPGTRLTVL.

V is TRBV30 and J is TRBJ2-5, with D tentatively TRBD2 (7 bases). The germline V gene has CDR1 GTSNPN and CDR2 SVGIG (reference sequence). This CDR3 has 14 residues. Trimming removed 0 bases from V and 5 bases from J, with 13 bases in between. CDR3 loop: CAWSVTKGGETQYF. Here the CDR3 DNA reads TGTGCCTGGAGTGTGACTAAGGGGGGGGAGACCCAGTACTTC.

The V call is TRBV12-1, the J call TRBJ2-5; TRBD1 is taken as the D call from the table, unchecked against the DNA. TRBV12-1 is noted as a pseudogene. This CDR3 contains 15 residues. DNA of the CDR3: TGTGCCAGCAGCTACCGGACAGGGGAGAAAGAGACCCAGTACTTC. Translating it yields CASSYRTGEKETQYF.

J is TRBJ2-4 and V is TRBV6-5; 8 nucleotides align to TRBD1. V lost 6 bases and J lost 1; bases outside the gene matches: 5. CDR3 length equals 15 residues. The germline V gene encodes CDR1 MNHEY and CDR2 SVGAGI. The CDR3 sequence: CASSLGQAAKNIQYF. CDR3 nucleotides: TGTGCCAGCAGCCTGGGACAGGCGGCCAAAAACATTCAGTACTTC.

Sample share makes this clone medium-sized. The chain uses TRBV4-1 and TRBJ2-7; D is perhaps TRBD2 (6 bases). Trimming shortened V by 3 bases and J by 3 bases, and 15 bases separated the two germline ends. The CDR3 loop spans 15 amino acids. Per the germline V gene, CDR1 is MGHRA and CDR2 is YSYEKL. CDR3 in amino acids: CASSQGPREFYEQYF. CDR3 DNA: TGCGCCAGCAGCCAGGGCCCACGGGAGTTCTACGAGCAGTACTTC.

This clone appeared a few times. The V gene is TRBV5-4, the J gene TRBJ2-3; D call uncertain. V lost 1 base and J 9 bases, leaving 6 bases between the germline ends. The CDR3 totals 11 residues. Germline V gene lookup returns CDR1 SGHNT and CDR2 YYREEE (reference sequence). In nucleotides, the CDR3 is TGTGCCAGCAGCTTGACTTCAACGCAGTATTTT. Translation gives CASSLTSTQYF.

The chain is built from TRBV28 and TRBJ1-4, with 11 bases identical to TRBD1. CDR1 and CDR2 from the germline V gene are MDHEN and SYDVKM. V dropped 3 bases and J dropped 6; count of bases not matched to a gene: 3. The CDR3 is 15 amino acids. The CDR3 reads CASSFGTGGYEKLFF. CDR3 DNA sequence: TGTGCCAGCAGTTTCGGGACAGGGGGGTATGAAAAACTGTTTTTT.

CDR3 coding DNA: TGTGCCAGCAGTGGGACAGGGATCAATCAGCCCCAGCATTTT. This gives the protein CASSGTGINQPQHF. V usage is TRBV4-2 and J usage is TRBJ1-5; 9 positions agree with TRBD1. The length of the CDR3 is 14 residues. Germline assignment: CDR1 LGHNA and CDR2 YNFKEQ. With 6 bases clipped from V and 3 bases from J, the junction kept 3 bases outside the gene matches.

This clone was seen once. The chain employs TRBV2 and TRBJ2-5; 8 bases line up with TRBD1. Germline CDR1 reads SNHLY; CDR2 reads FYNNEI. V shed 6 bases and J 2 bases; nucleotides not matched to a gene: 8. This CDR3 region has 15 residues. The CDR3 region is CASRTGASFQETQYF. CDR3 in DNA: TGTGCCAGCAGGACAGGGGCCAGCTTTCAAGAGACCCAGTACTTC.

This chain connects TRBV10-1 to TRBJ1-2; no reliable D call. The V and J ends lost 10 bases and 4 bases respectively, with 16 bases between them. CDR3 length equals 13 residues. CDR1 and CDR2 from the germline V gene are WNHNN and SYGVQD (reference sequence). CDR3 protein: CATPSGWCYGYTF. The CDR3 nucleotides read TGCGCCACCCCGTCCGGGTGGTGCTATGGCTACACCTTC.

The chain employs TRBV27 and TRBJ1-1, with D unclear. This CDR3 is built from 13 residues. V lost 6 bases to trimming and J lost 3 bases, with 11 bases between them. Germline loops: CDR1 MNHEY, CDR2 SMNVEV (reference sequence). The DNA for the CDR3 is TGTGCCAGCAGCCCGACCGGGTACACTGAAGCTTTCTTT. It translates to CASSPTGYTEAFF.

This chain connects TRBV5-4 to TRBJ2-1; perhaps TRBD2 as D (6 bases). The germline V and J ends were trimmed by 4 bases and 5 bases, with 19 bases remaining between them. CDR1 is SGHNT and CDR2 is YYREEE in the germline V gene (reference sequence). The CDR3 has 16 amino acids. CDR3 nucleotide sequence: TGTGCCAGCAGCACGGGACTTCGGGGCAACAACAATGAGCAGTTCTTC. This encodes CASSTGLRGNNNEQFF.

This chain joins TRBV27 and TRBJ2-7; TRBD1 might be the D (6 bases). From germline, CDR1 is MNHEY and CDR2 SMNVEV (reference sequence). This CDR3 region has 14 residues. Trimming cost V 4 bases and J 3 bases, with 13 bases left between them. CDR3 protein: CASSSLDRIYEQYV. Written as DNA, the CDR3 is TGTGCCAGCAGTTCCCTCGACAGGATCTACGAGCAGTACGTC.

The V gene is TRBV5-4, the J gene TRBJ2-7, with TRBD1 as a possible D gene (6 bases). The V end lost 2 bases, the J end lost 7 bases, and 13 bases lay between the germline ends. CDR1 SGHNT and CDR2 YYREEE come from the germline V gene (reference sequence). CDR3 length: 13 amino acids. CDR3 DNA: TGTGCCAGCAGCTTACAGGGTGTTGGGGAGCAGTACTTC. It is translated as CASSLQGVGEQYF. Drawing the rest from reference TRBV5-4 and TRBJ2-7, the complete variable domain is ETGVTQSPTHLIKTRGQQVTLRCSSQSGHNTVSWYQQALGQGPQFIFQYYREEENGRGNFPPRFSGLQFPNYSSELNVNALELDDSALYLCASSLQGVGEQYFGPGTRLTVT.

The chain employs TRBV29-1 and TRBJ2-3; D possibly corresponds to TRBD1 (5 bases). The V gene's germline CDR1 is SQVTM and CDR2 ANQGSEA. The CDR3 has 15 residues. Trimming removed 3 bases from V and 0 bases from J, with 13 bases in between. The CDR3 sequence: CSVDGNRISTDTQYF. In DNA form, the CDR3 reads TGCAGCGTTGACGGCAACAGGATTAGCACAGATACGCAGTATTTT.